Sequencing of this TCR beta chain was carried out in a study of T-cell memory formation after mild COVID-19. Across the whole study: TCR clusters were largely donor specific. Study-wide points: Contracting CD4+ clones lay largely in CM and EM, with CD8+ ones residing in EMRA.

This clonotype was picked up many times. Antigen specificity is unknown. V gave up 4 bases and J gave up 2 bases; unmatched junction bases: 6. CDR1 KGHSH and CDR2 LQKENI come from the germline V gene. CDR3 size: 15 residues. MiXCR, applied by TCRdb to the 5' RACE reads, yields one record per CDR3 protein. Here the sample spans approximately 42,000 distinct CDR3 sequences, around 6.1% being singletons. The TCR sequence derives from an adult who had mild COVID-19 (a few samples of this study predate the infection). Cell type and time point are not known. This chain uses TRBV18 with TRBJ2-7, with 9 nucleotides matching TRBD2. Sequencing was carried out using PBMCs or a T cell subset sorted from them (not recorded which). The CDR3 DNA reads TGTGCCAGCTCACGGGGGCTAGCGGGACCCTACGAGCAGTACTTC. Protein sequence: CASSRGLAGPYEQYF.